Presented here are 11 T cell receptor beta chains from one specimen sequenced in a study of blood T cells in healthy people across ages. A second 7 to 11 cycle PCR used barcoded and J-beta primers. One entry per CDR3 protein results from TCRdb running MiXCR on the 5' RACE reads. Seen here are nearly 1 million distinct CDR3 sequences, 45% to 60% observed once, and the top ten hold 20% to 25%. The sequenced sample consisted of blood. The receptors come from a woman aged 55-69 years in good health.

This chain joins TRBV18 and TRBJ2-5; D not resolved. Germline CDR1 KGHSH, CDR2 LQKENI. V lost 5 bases and J lost 2, with 12 bases in between. CDR3 length equals 14 residues. CDR3 protein: CASSVRAIQETQYF. The CDR3 nucleotides read TGTGCCAGCTCAGTCCGGGCGATTCAAGAGACCCAGTACTTC.

This clonotype occurred a few times. The chain employs TRBV12-3 or TRBV12-4 and TRBJ2-6; 8 bases match TRBD2. CDR3 size: 17 residues. V shed 3 bases and J 2 bases; nucleotides not matched to a gene: 6. CDR3 sequence (DNA): TGTGCCAGCAGTTTGGGCGGGAGGTTTACTGGGGCCAACGTCCTGACTTTC. Translating it yields CASSLGGRFTGANVLTF.

This chain joins TRBV6-5 and TRBJ2-6, with TRBD1 identical over 8 bases. This CDR3 contains 17 residues. In germline, CDR1 is MNHEY, CDR2 SVGAGI. V shed 0 bases and J 0 bases; nucleotides not matched to a gene: 1. The CDR3 here is CASSYSGQDSGANVLTF. In DNA, the CDR3 is TGTGCCAGCAGTTACTCGGGACAGGACTCTGGGGCCAACGTCCTGACTTTC.

This clonotype appeared a few times. The gene calls are TRBV7-9 and TRBJ2-5, with D possibly matching TRBD2 (6 bases). The DNA end is a closer match to TRBJ2-7, so the J assignment may be wrong. CDR3 length: 16 residues. Germline CDR1 and CDR2: SEHNR and FQNEAQ (reference sequence). Written as DNA, the CDR3 is TGTGCCAGCAGCACGCGGACTGGGGGACTTTTCGGCGAGCAGTACTTC. It is translated as CASSTRTGGLFGEQYF.

The chain carries TRBV29-1 and TRBJ1-2; possible D gene TRBD1, 6 bases. Deletions cut 4 bases from V and 4 bases from J, with 22 bases between. CDR1 is SQVTM and CDR2 is ANQGSEA in the germline V gene. This CDR3 spans 16 amino acids. Written as DNA, the CDR3 is TGCAGCGTTGTTGGTGTTGGTGAGGACAGACTCTATGGCTACACCTTC. The encoded protein is CSVVGVGEDRLYGYTF. Based on the CDR3 plus reference TRBV29-1 and TRBJ1-2, the full variable domain is SAVISQKPSRDICQRGTSLTIQCQVDSQVTMMFWYRQQPGQSLTLIATANQGSEATYESGFVIDKFPISRPNLTFSTLTVSNMSPEDSSIYLCSVVGVGEDRLYGYTFGSGTRLTVV.

The genes are TRBV27 and TRBJ2-7; D might be TRBD2 (6 bases). V lost 4 bases and J 1 base, leaving 23 bases between the germline ends. Germline V gene data show CDR1 as MNHEY and CDR2 as SMNVEV (reference sequence). The CDR3 contains 18 residues. CDR3 region: CASSSRLLSGHRSYEQYF. The CDR3 nucleotides are TGTGCCAGCAGTTCTCGACTGCTTAGCGGCCACCGGTCCTACGAGCAGTACTTC.

The chain uses TRBV20-1 and TRBJ2-1, with 8 bases that match TRBD2. V lost 6 bases, J lost 4 bases, and 11 bases stayed unmatched. CDR3 size: 15 residues. Germline-derived CDR1 and CDR2 are DFQATT and SNEGSKA (reference sequence). CDR3: CSAQRGSGAYNEQFF. For the CDR3, the DNA is TGCAGTGCCCAAAGAGGTAGCGGGGCATACAATGAGCAGTTCTTC.

The chain has TRBV12-3 or TRBV12-4 and TRBJ2-3; D might be TRBD1 (6 bases). The CDR3 loop spans 12 amino acids. Trimming took off 10 bases at V and 1 base at J, with 9 bases between the two ends. CDR3 amino acids: CATEGGTDTQYF. CDR3 DNA sequence: TGTGCCACCGAGGGGGGCACAGATACGCAGTATTTT.

The V gene is TRBV7-7, the J gene TRBJ2-2, with a possible D match to TRBD2 (5 bases). The V end lost 4 bases, the J end lost 0 bases, and 12 bases lay between the germline ends. CDR3 length: 16 residues. Per the germline V gene, CDR1 is SSHAT and CDR2 is FNYEAQ (reference sequence). The CDR3 region has the DNA TGTGCCAGCAGCTCAGGAGGACCCGCGAACACCGGGGAGCTGTTTTTT. As protein: CASSSGGPANTGELFF.

CDR3 protein: CASSPRGSGISSYNEQFF. The DNA of the CDR3 is TGTGCCAGCAGCCCCCGTGGTAGCGGGATCAGCTCCTACAATGAGCAGTTCTTC. V gene TRBV7-2 combines with J gene TRBJ2-1, with TRBD2 matching 8 bases. V gave up 5 bases and J gave up 0 bases; unmatched junction bases: 12. CDR3 length equals 18 residues. Germline V lookup: CDR1 SGHTA, CDR2 FQGNSA.

The chain uses TRBV6-2 or TRBV6-3 and TRBJ2-7, with D perhaps being TRBD1 or TRBD2 (5 bases each). The CDR3 is made up of 15 amino acids. CDR1 and CDR2 (germline): MNHEY, SVGEGT. The V end was cut by 4 bases, the J end by 3 bases, with 16 bases between. The CDR3 bases are TGTGCCAGCAGTTCCGACAGAGGGGTCCACTACGAGCAGTACTTC. Translating gives CASSSDRGVHYEQYF.